The sequence of this T cell receptor (beta chain) was determined in a study of cytomegalovirus exposure and HLA in healthy donors (dated by TCRdb to 2015 to 2018). A note on the overall study: An earlier analysis of under 600 of the donors reported 250 to 350 Gb of sequence data and some 120 million unique TCR beta sequences from about 200 million T cells. Every discovery cohort repertoire had been produced on one sequencing platform. In the later analysis, no new phenotypic data were used to find candidate immune exposures; instead, reliance was placed on TCR beta sequences and their occurrence across donors. Both class I and class II loci were covered by HLA typing, at four-digit resolution. A later analysis re-analyzed previously published TCR beta repertoires from approximately 670 donors and added high-resolution HLA genotyping to study TCR occurrence patterns. Genome-wide SNP genotypes for about 60% of the 666 donors were used in a later genetic analysis, which treated that subset as a discovery cohort. Of the roughly 390 genotyped donors, approximately 80% were placed in the genetic ancestry cluster associated with self-reported Caucasian donors. Along with the approximately 700-subject first cohort, a separate validation cohort of roughly 110 different subjects was used. Using immunosequencing, the study profiled T cell repertoires from around 680 subjects and related those repertoires to cytomegalovirus serostatus. The study combined high-throughput TCR immunosequencing, statistical association of individual TCRs with disease status, and machine learning to predict cytomegalovirus infection status. Among a few hundred genotyped donors of the cohort, an average of around 240,000 unique TCR beta nucleotide sequences were sequenced per donor, roughly 18% of them non-productive. Typing coverage differed by locus: A, B, C, DRB1 and DQB1 were typed in roughly 620-630 donors, DQA1 in 500 to 550, DPA1 in around 580, and DPB1 in approximately 450. Around 330 gigabases of sequencing data and around 80 million unique TCR sequences made up an early release that covered approximately 620 HLA-typed donors. Roughly 5 DR-DQ haplotypes were handled as single units for association and clustering, since linkage in the cohort was strong. The study was designed to test whether signatures of past pathogen exposure could be identified by cataloging public T cell receptors. An earlier analysis of about 620 of the donors applied high-throughput TCR beta sequencing to assess whether each TCR beta V gene segment acted as functional or pseudogenic. Donor age, sex, ethnicity and CMV serostatus were compiled together with the repertoire data. Overall results and qualifications from the work: The classifier was reported to diagnose cytomegalovirus status with high specificity and sensitivity in both the original and validation cohorts. An earlier analysis of around 600 of the donors showed that most TCR beta V segments appeared in productive rearrangements either about 87% or about 30% of the time, which broadly matched IMGT annotations. Presence/absence analyses assumed roughly uniform sequencing depth across donors, an assumption that may not hold. In a later genetic analysis, a missense DCLRE1C variant was associated with V-gene and J-gene trimming of TCR beta chains, and the association was replicated in an independent cohort. In a later analysis, HLA-associated TCR beta chains were found to be more clonally expanded and to have lower generation probabilities than equally common non-associated chains. A later genetic analysis reported fewer N-insertions in productive TCRs among donors in an Asian-associated ancestry cluster than the roughly 700-donor mean. Three of the identified cytomegalovirus-associated TCR beta chains were confirmed in vitro to be specific for cytomegalovirus antigens. A later analysis associated about 17,000 TCR beta sequences with specific HLA alleles at a false discovery rate of 0.05. Seventeen rarely observed V segments, including chromosome 9 orphons, were excluded from the earlier analysis of about 600 of the donors because counts were too low. Linkage disequilibrium might explain the correlated functional status among segregating V segments, but an unknown experimental factor could not be excluded. The study listed over 150 TCR beta chains as associated with cytomegalovirus. Only TCR beta chains were sequenced in this cohort, and the absence of alpha or paired-chain data limited detectable features. Most CMV-associated TCR beta chains appeared to be HLA-restricted in a later analysis, and the HLA associations seemed to be driven largely by CMV exposure. In a later analysis, TCR association rates were found to vary across HLA loci, with the most associated TCRs seen for DRB1 alleles and the fewest for HLA-C alleles. When HLA alleles, especially DR and DQ, strongly co-occurred, attributing TCR associations to individual alleles was difficult. A cluster of highly shared sequence variants was judged likely to be a technical artifact of the sequencing pipeline. A further reported finding was that TCR beta sequences accurately predicted the HLA-A and HLA-B alleles for most subjects in the first cohort. According to the authors, the approach could potentially be generalized to other disease states and immunological phenotypes. Because HLA typing was unavailable for some donors at each locus, only the typed subset was used in association tests. CMV serostatus was the only immune exposure information available for the cohort. Most TCR sequences were observed very rarely across donors, whereas some public TCRs were present in many individuals. According to a later analysis, parvovirus B19, influenza, CMV and Epstein-Barr virus appeared linked to several top co-occurrence clusters.

Library preparation used the immunoSEQ multiplex PCR assay. For the multiplex PCR, a mixture combining 60 forward primers for TCR Vbeta segments and 13 reverse primers for TCR Jbeta segments was used. Amplification of the CDR3 region of rearranged TCR beta genes was performed with a multiplex PCR assay on genomic DNA. The Illumina HiSeq System was used to sequence the amplified TCR beta libraries as 87-base-pair reads. Per the original workflow: A later analysis counted some 80 million unique TCR beta chains across the roughly 700 repertoires, and roughly 9.9 million of these chains were shared by at least two donors. A nearest-neighbor algorithm error-corrected the raw reads and collapsed the reads into unique sequences, merging closely related sequences to remove PCR and sequencing errors. To assign V, D and J gene segments, CDR3 sequences were aligned to IMGT reference sequences. Each retained sequence needed at least a six-nucleotide match to both a V gene segment and a J gene segment. A rearrangement was called productive if the CDR3 had no stop codons and remained in frame with V and J, and every other rearrangement was called non-productive. Following IMGT convention, CDR3 was defined as the stretch from the second conserved V-encoded cysteine to the conserved J-encoded phenylalanine. In an earlier analysis of just under 600 of the donors, sequences lacking an unambiguous match to a single V gene segment were excluded. An earlier analysis of approximately 590 of the donors classified V segments as functional when productive rearrangements were above 56.7% and as segregating when the standard deviation between donors was above 5%. A statistical classification framework was developed to diagnose cytomegalovirus status using the catalog of TCR beta chain sequences. In a later analysis, TCR nucleotide sequences were compared against IMGT/GENE-DB human TR gene sequences so that V and J genes could be assigned. In a later analysis, CDR3 sequences and most-parsimonious VDJ recombination scenarios were assigned using the TCRdist pipeline. In a later analysis, each TCR beta chain was defined by its CDR3 amino acid sequence together with its V-gene family, and reads lacking a unique V-gene family were excluded. In a later analysis, fewer than 650 highly shared, low-generation-probability nucleotide sequences were removed to address suspected cross-contamination and a sequencing artifact. In a later analysis, a clonal expansion index for each public chain was calculated from normalized within-repertoire ranks of inferred template counts. Generation probabilities in a later analysis came from a VDJ recombination model fitted to out-of-frame rearrangements, and those results were checked against IGoR. In a later analysis, hypergeometric tests were used to score TCR-TCR, TCR-HLA and TCR-CMV co-occurrence, with a repertoire-size bias correction applied to TCR pairs. A later analysis estimated false discovery rates by permuting HLA or CMV assignments 20 times. In a later analysis, co-occurring TCRs were grouped using DBSCAN, and TCRdist sequence similarity was added for clustering within HLA-allele-positive subsets. Co-occurrence clustering excluded repertoires with fewer than 30,000 or more than 120,000 public chains, plus five with anomalous nucleotide sharing. The table comes from immuneACCESS by way of TCRdb, which keeps in-frame sequences with V and J called. Part of the clones is missing from these tables; in studies checked, under half for an unresolved V gene and the rest for unknown reasons. V and J calls and clone size come straight from that table; D and trimming were deduced from the DNA. The sample table shows some 180,000 clones, and just over 75% are seen once. More than 1.4% of the sample is held by the ten biggest clonotypes.

Remarks on this clone: Its antigen remains undetermined. No much larger clone is present one base from it, and per-base qualities are unavailable.

The cohort consisted of some 670 healthy bone marrow donors. Cohort members were all nominally healthy when sampled, although unrecorded immune exposures were likely present. The donor tested CMV seronegative and was one of the 352 seronegative cohort members. Every donor gave a peripheral blood sample, and the peripheral blood mononuclear cells from that sample were used for TCR beta sequencing. Genomic DNA was extracted from the blood cell samples with the Qiagen DNeasy Blood Extraction Kit. The sample comprised PBMCs. The receptor was derived from a man aged 18 to 35 in good health and CMV-seronegative.

The bases are TGTGCCAGCAGCTCCCGTGAGACCCAGTACTTC. Translated, this is CASSSRETQYF. The sequence links TRBV7-9 to TRBJ2-5; too little of a D gene remains to name it. Measured from the cysteine to the phenylalanine, the CDR3 is 11 residues long. The CDR3 DNA has 33 bases and is translated from base 1. V and J are truncated by 4 bases and 5 bases respectively, leaving an intervening sequence of 5 bases. Looking up the germline V gene (reference sequence) yields CDR1 SEHNR and CDR2 FQNEAQ.